This paragraph reports one TCR beta chain. Measured with immunoSEQ multiplex PCR; TCRdb has only the in-frame clones, and not every one. The data contain about 320,000 clones, approximately 85% of them singletons. This sample was taken from a study of blood T cell repertoires in COVID-19. Study as a whole: The study drew acute and convalescent COVID-19 samples from the United States, Italy and Spain. From T cells, B-cell-depleted T cells, or PBMCs came the material, which was cDNA or gDNA.

This CDR3 has 12 amino acids. V lost 5 bases and J 10 bases, leaving 14 bases between the germline ends. This chain joins TRBV12-3 or TRBV12-4 and TRBJ1-1; no clear D gene. The receptor comes from a human donor in a cohort sampled during active COVID-19. Sequenced material: peripheral blood. Here the CDR3 reads CASSPGIRGAFF. The CDR3 DNA reads TGTGCCAGCAGTCCCGGCATCCGAGGAGCTTTCTTT.